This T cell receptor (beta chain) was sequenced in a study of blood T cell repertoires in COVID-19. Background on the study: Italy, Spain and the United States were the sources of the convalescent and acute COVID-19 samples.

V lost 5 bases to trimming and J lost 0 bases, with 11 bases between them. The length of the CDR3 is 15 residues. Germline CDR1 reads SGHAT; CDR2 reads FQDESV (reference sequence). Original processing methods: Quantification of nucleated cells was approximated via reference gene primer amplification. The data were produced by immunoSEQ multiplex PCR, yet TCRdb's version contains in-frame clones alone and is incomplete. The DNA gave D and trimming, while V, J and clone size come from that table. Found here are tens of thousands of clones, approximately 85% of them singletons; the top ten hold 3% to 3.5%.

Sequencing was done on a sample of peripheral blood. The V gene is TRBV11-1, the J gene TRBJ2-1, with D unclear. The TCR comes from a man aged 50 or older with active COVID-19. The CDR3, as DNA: TGTGCCAGCAGCCCTAGACTCCACTCCTACAATGAGCAGTTCTTC. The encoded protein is CASSPRLHSYNEQFF.